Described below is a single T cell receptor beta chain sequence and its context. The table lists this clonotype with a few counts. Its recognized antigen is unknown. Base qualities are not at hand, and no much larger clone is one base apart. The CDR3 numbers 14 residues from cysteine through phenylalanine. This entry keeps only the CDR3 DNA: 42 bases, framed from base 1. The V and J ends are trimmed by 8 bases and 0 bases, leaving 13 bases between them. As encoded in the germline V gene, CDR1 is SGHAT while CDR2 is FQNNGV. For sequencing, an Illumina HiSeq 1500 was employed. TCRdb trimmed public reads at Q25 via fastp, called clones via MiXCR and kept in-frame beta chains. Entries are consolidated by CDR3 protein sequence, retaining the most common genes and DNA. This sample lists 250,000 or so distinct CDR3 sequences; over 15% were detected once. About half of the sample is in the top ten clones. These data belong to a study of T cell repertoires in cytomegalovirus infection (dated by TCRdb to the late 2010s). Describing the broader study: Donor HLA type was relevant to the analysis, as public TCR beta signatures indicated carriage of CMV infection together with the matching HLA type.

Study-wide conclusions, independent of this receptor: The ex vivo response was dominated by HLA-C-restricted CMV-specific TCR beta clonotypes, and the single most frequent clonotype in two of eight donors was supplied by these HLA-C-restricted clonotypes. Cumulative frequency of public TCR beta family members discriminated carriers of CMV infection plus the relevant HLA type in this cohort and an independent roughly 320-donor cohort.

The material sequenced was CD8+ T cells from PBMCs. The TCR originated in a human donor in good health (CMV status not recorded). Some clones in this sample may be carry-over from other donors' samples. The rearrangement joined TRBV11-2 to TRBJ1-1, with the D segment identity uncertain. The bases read TGTGCCAGCTGGGGAAGCTCGATGAACACTGAAGCTTTCTTT. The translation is CASWGSSMNTEAFF.